One and the same sample provided the 27 T cell receptor beta chains below, sequenced in a study of OX40 agonist ivuxolimab in advanced cancers. Sequenced by immunoSEQ multiplex PCR; TCRdb stores in-frame clones only, minus some. This sample has 90,000 to 150,000 clones; 80% to 90% occur once, and the top ten carry more than 0.45%. The sample here was CD4+ or CD8+ T cells sorted from blood, taken in a trial of the OX40 agonist ivuxolimab. All receptors come from an adult with an advanced solid tumor such as melanoma, head and neck, liver or kidney cancer.

CDR3 nucleotide sequence: TGTGCCAGCAGTGAAGCGAGGGGGGACGAGCAGTACTTC. It codes for CASSEARGDEQYF. The rearrangement uses TRBV6-1 and TRBJ2-7, with D perhaps assigned TRBD1 or TRBD2 (6 bases each). This CDR3 contains 13 residues. Germline values: CDR1 MNHNS, CDR2 SASEGT. The V end lost 0 bases, the J end lost 5 bases, and 8 bases lay between the germline ends.

The V and J genes are TRBV9 and TRBJ2-5, with unresolved D. Germline V gives CDR1 SGDLS, CDR2 YYNGEE. The ends were cut back, 3 bases at V and 1 base at J, with 7 bases in the middle. CDR3 length: 13 residues. In DNA form, the CDR3 reads TGTGCCAGCAGCGCCAGTCCCCAAGAGACCCAGTACTTC. Translated, it gives CASSASPQETQYF. Complete variable domain (other parts from reference TRBV9 and TRBJ2-5): DSGVTQTPKHLITATGQRVTLRCSPRSGDLSVYWYQQSLDQGLQFLIQYYNGEERAKGNILERFSAQQFPDLHSELNLSSLELGDSALYFCASSASPQETQYFGPGTRLLVL.

The CDR3, as DNA: TGTGCCAGCAGCTTAGGACTAGCGGGGGCGAGCTCCTACAATGAGCAGTTCTTC. This gives the protein CASSLGLAGASSYNEQFF. The rearrangement links TRBV7-9 to TRBJ2-1; 12 bases fit TRBD2. Germline CDR1 and CDR2: SEHNR and FQNEAQ (reference sequence). The junction had 4 bases not matched to a gene; V was cut back by 1 base and J by 0 bases. This CDR3 comprises 18 residues.

V is TRBV7-2 and J is TRBJ1-1; TRBD1 matches 7 bases. The germline V gene encodes CDR1 SGHTA and CDR2 FQGNSA. The CDR3 is 15 residues long. Losses at the gene ends were 5 bases for V and 3 bases for J; bases not matched to a gene: 9. The DNA for the CDR3 is TGTGCCAGCAGCCGCATGACAGGGTCCCACACTGAAGCTTTCTTT. This gives the protein CASSRMTGSHTEAFF.

CDR3 loop: CAWSRLADEQYF. CDR3 nucleotides: TGTGCCTGGAGCCGACTAGCAGACGAGCAGTACTTC. The chain recombines TRBV30 with TRBJ2-7, with 7 bases fitting TRBD2. The CDR3 is made up of 12 amino acids. V trimming: 3 bases; J trimming: 5 bases; junction bases outside the gene matches: 4. Germline V gene lookup returns CDR1 GTSNPN and CDR2 SVGIG (reference sequence).

This sequence joins TRBV28 and TRBJ1-2; D not resolved. Looked up from germline, CDR1 is MDHEN and CDR2 is SYDVKM. The CDR3 runs to 12 residues. Trimming stripped 6 bases from V and 3 bases from J, with 8 bases between. The CDR3 coding sequence is TGTGCCAGCAGCCTCTCGGACTATGGCTACACCTTC. Translated, it gives CASSLSDYGYTF.

This clone was counted once. The chain employs TRBV7-3 and TRBJ2-3; 7 bases align to TRBD2. This CDR3 is built from 14 residues. Trimming took 5 bases from V and 0 from J; bases not matched to a gene: 2. CDR1 and CDR2 (germline): SGHTA, FQGTGA. CDR3 nucleotide sequence: TGTGCCAGCAGCCCGACTAGCAGCACAGATACGCAGTATTTT. Protein sequence: CASSPTSSTDTQYF.

The J gene is TRBJ2-3, the V gene TRBV29-1, with D possibly TRBD1 on 5 matching bases. The germline gives CDR1 SQVTM, CDR2 ANQGSEA. The CDR3 covers 14 residues. V lost 4 bases, J lost 0 bases, and 11 bases lay in between. CDR3 protein: CSVVWTPSTDTQYF. The CDR3, as DNA: TGCAGCGTTGTATGGACACCCAGCACAGATACGCAGTATTTT.

The J gene is TRBJ2-3, the V gene TRBV28, with 10 bases matching TRBD2. The CDR3 extends over 15 amino acids. J gave up 6 bases and V 3 bases, and 6 bases lay outside the gene matches. The germline gives CDR1 MDHEN, CDR2 SYDVKM. The CDR3 DNA follows: TGTGCCAGCAGTTTCCAAGCGGGGGGGCGGGATACGCAGTATTTT. Its protein product is CASSFQAGGRDTQYF.

J is TRBJ1-1 and V is TRBV10-2; D call uncertain. This CDR3 comprises 12 residues. Germline CDR1 reads WSHSY; CDR2 reads SAAADI. Trimming stripped 8 bases from V and 1 base from J, with 8 bases between. The CDR3: CASAQQNTEAFF. CDR3 in DNA: TGCGCCAGCGCCCAGCAGAACACTGAAGCTTTCTTT.

The chain links TRBV14 to TRBJ2-3; D is perhaps TRBD1 (6 bases). Trimming took off 4 bases at V and 3 bases at J, with 17 bases between the two ends. Germline lookup yields CDR1 SGHDN and CDR2 FVKESK. The CDR3 extends over 16 amino acids. The CDR3 is CASSPPGVLRTDTQYF. The CDR3 DNA is TGTGCCAGCAGCCCACCAGGGGTTTTAAGGACAGATACGCAGTATTTT.

This chain connects TRBV18 to TRBJ2-5; possibly TRBD1 for D (7 bases). The ends were cut back, 3 bases at V and 4 bases at J, with 15 bases in the middle. Germline loops: CDR1 KGHSH, CDR2 LQKENI. The length of the CDR3 is 15 residues. The CDR3 DNA reads as TGTGCCAGCTCACCCCAGGCAGGGGGGCTAGAGACCCAGTACTTC. This encodes CASSPQAGGLETQYF.

The chain carries TRBV1 and TRBJ2-1; the listed D gene, TRBD1, was not tested against the DNA. TRBV1 has pseudogene status. This CDR3 has 15 amino acids. The CDR3 sequence is CTSSSTGGCINEQFF. The DNA for the CDR3 is TGCACCAGCAGCTCGACAGGGGGTTGTATCAATGAGCAGTTCTTC.

The genes are TRBV27 and TRBJ2-6; no clear D. V shed 3 bases and J shed 0 bases, with 15 bases lying between them. The CDR3 has 18 amino acids. Germline V gene data show CDR1 as MNHEY and CDR2 as SMNVEV (reference sequence). In DNA form, the CDR3 reads TGTGCCAGCAGTTTGGATCCCAGGCAAGTCTCTGGGGCCAACGTCCTGACTTTC. Translated, it gives CASSLDPRQVSGANVLTF.

The genes are TRBV28 and TRBJ1-1; D gene ambiguous. V lost 4 bases to trimming and J lost 0 bases, with 12 bases between them. The CDR3 is 15 residues long. The germline CDR1 and CDR2 sequences are MDHEN and SYDVKM. CDR3 sequence reads: CASSSPGPMNTEAFF. The CDR3 DNA reads as TGTGCCAGCAGTTCCCCCGGGCCTATGAACACTGAAGCTTTCTTT.

V and J are TRBV28 and TRBJ2-3; 7 bases agree with TRBD1. The CDR3 length is 13 residues. Germline CDR1 reads MDHEN; CDR2 reads SYDVKM. The trim removed 5 bases at V and 5 bases at J, leaving 4 bases unmatched. The CDR3 DNA follows: TGTGCCAGCAGTCCTGGGGACAGAGATACGCAGTATTTT. Translated, it gives CASSPGDRDTQYF.

This CDR3 is CASSETGGDPYEQYF. In DNA form, the CDR3 reads TGTGCCAGCAGTGAAACAGGGGGCGATCCCTACGAGCAGTACTTC. The V gene is TRBV2, the J gene TRBJ2-7; the match to TRBD1 covers 9 bases. V lost 2 bases and J lost 2; bases outside the gene matches: 4. CDR1 SNHLY and CDR2 FYNNEI come from the germline V gene. The CDR3 is 15 amino acids.

The CDR3 reads CASTGTSTDTQYF. Written as DNA, the CDR3 is TGTGCCAGCACCGGGACTAGCACAGATACGCAGTATTTT. J is TRBJ2-3 and V is TRBV11-2, with D possibly TRBD2 on 6 matching bases. The CDR3 is 13 amino acids. Trimming pared 7 bases from V and 0 bases from J, leaving 8 bases between. Per the germline V gene, CDR1 is SGHAT and CDR2 is FQNNGV.

The V gene is TRBV28, the J gene TRBJ2-2; D is possibly TRBD2 (7 bases). The germline V gene encodes CDR1 MDHEN and CDR2 SYDVKM. This CDR3 has 15 residues. Trimming shortened V by 6 bases and J by 0 bases, and 11 bases separated the two germline ends. CDR3 sequence: CASRGGGANTGELFF. The CDR3 DNA is TGTGCCAGCAGAGGAGGGGGGGCGAACACCGGGGAGCTGTTTTTT.

Here the CDR3 DNA reads TGTGCCACCAGCAGAGCTCAAGACAGGGACGAGCAGTACTTC. As protein: CATSRAQDRDEQYF. The J gene is TRBJ2-7, the V gene TRBV15, with 7 bases fitting TRBD1. Germline V CDR1 and CDR2: LNHNV, YYDKDF (reference sequence). J lost 5 bases, V lost 1 base, and 5 bases had no gene match. CDR3 size: 14 residues.

The rearrangement joins TRBV18 to TRBJ2-3; possibly TRBD1 for D (6 bases). V was cut by 1 base and J by 4 bases, with 15 bases left in between. The CDR3 is 16 amino acids. CDR1 and CDR2 from the germline V gene are KGHSH and LQKENI. The CDR3 DNA reads as TGTGCCAGCTCACCACTCGGGGTCGCAGGGGCAGATACGCAGTATTTT. This gives the protein CASSPLGVAGADTQYF.

The chain has TRBV2 and TRBJ2-3, with D perhaps being TRBD1 or TRBD2 (7 bases each). Trimming cost V 4 bases and J 10 bases, with 18 bases left between them. The CDR3 sequence is 14 residues long. The germline V gene has CDR1 SNHLY and CDR2 FYNNEI. The DNA of the CDR3 is TGTGCCAGCAGTGTATCCGTCAGGGGGGGGGCGCAGTATTTT. Protein: CASSVSVRGGAQYF.

V is TRBV28 and J is TRBJ1-3, with D uncertain. Germline CDR1 is MDHEN and CDR2 is SYDVKM. Trimming pared 2 bases from V and 0 bases from J, leaving 5 bases between. This CDR3 is built from 14 residues. CDR3 residues: CASSLTISGNTIYF. DNA for the CDR3: TGTGCCAGCAGTTTAACCATCTCTGGAAACACCATATATTTT.

The rearrangement links TRBV7-7 to TRBJ2-7; D may be TRBD1 (5 bases). V shed 2 bases and J shed 5 bases, with 16 bases lying between them. From germline, CDR1 is SSHAT and CDR2 FNYEAQ (reference sequence). The CDR3 runs 15 residues. The DNA for the CDR3 is TGTGCCAGCAGCTTACGGGCAGGGATGAGCGACGAGCAGTACTTC. Protein sequence: CASSLRAGMSDEQYF.

The gene calls are TRBV10-2 and TRBJ2-3, with TRBD1 matching 7 bases. The germline V gene encodes CDR1 WSHSY and CDR2 SAAADI. V gave up 0 bases and J gave up 8 bases; unmatched junction bases: 14. This CDR3 has 17 residues. The CDR3 sequence: CASSESAGTATIGTQYF. As DNA, the CDR3 is TGCGCCAGCAGTGAGTCTGCCGGGACAGCAACGATAGGTACGCAGTATTTT.

The V and J genes are TRBV7-2 and TRBJ2-3, with D tentatively TRBD2 (6 bases). From germline, CDR1 is SGHTA and CDR2 FQGNSA. V lost 5 bases, J lost 6 bases, and 12 bases lay in between. This CDR3 spans 13 amino acids. The CDR3 DNA reads TGTGCCAGCAGCCCCCAACGGGGGGATACGCAGTATTTT. This gives the protein CASSPQRGDTQYF. The complete variable domain, with remaining parts taken from reference TRBV7-2 and TRBJ2-3, reads GAGVSQSPSNKVTEKGKDVELRCDPISGHTALYWYRQSLGQGLEFLIYFQGNSAPDKSGLPSDRFSAERTGGSVSTLTIQRTQQEDSAVYLCASSPQRGDTQYFGPGTRLTVL.

This sequence joins TRBV7-7 and TRBJ2-3; possibly TRBD2 for D (6 bases). V was pared by 5 bases and J by 0 bases, with 12 bases between. The germline gives CDR1 SSHAT, CDR2 FNYEAQ (reference sequence). The CDR3 totals 15 residues. Written as DNA, the CDR3 is TGTGCCAGCAGCAGGGGCGGGGCTAGCACAGATACGCAGTATTTT. Translation: CASSRGGASTDTQYF.